The 15 T cell receptor beta chains below come from one sample, sequenced in a study of T cells after yellow fever vaccination. TCRdb reanalysed the 5' RACE reads using MiXCR and keeps one entry per CDR3 protein. The sample holds 500,000 to 650,000 distinct CDR3 sequences, about a sixth seen once. The sequenced sample was PBMCs, obtained 5 to 6 days after the first yellow fever vaccination. Every receptor here comes from a man younger than 35 who received the YFV17D yellow fever vaccine.

This clonotype was detected only a few times. This chain joins TRBV29-1 and TRBJ1-2, with 11 bases that match TRBD1. Germline CDR1 SQVTM, CDR2 ANQGSEA. V lost 4 bases, J lost 4 bases, and 8 bases stayed unmatched. The CDR3 is made up of 15 amino acids. The CDR3, as DNA: TGCAGCGTTGTCCCTCGGACAGGGGGCGGCTATGGCTACACCTTC. It yields the protein CSVVPRTGGGYGYTF.

This clonotype was counted many times. The CDR3 coding sequence is TGTGCCAGCAGCTTAATGGGACAGACCCGAGGGGAGCTGTTTTTT. Its protein is CASSLMGQTRGELFF. The chain uses TRBV7-8 and TRBJ2-2; TRBD1 aligns across 7 bases. The CDR3 is 15 residues long. CDR1 and CDR2 from the germline V gene are SGHVS and FQNEAQ. V lost 2 bases, J lost 8 bases, and 8 bases stayed unmatched.

This clonotype was detected a few times. The gene calls are TRBV4-2 and TRBJ2-1, with D hard to call. The CDR3 spans 11 residues. Germline CDR1 is LGHNA and CDR2 is YNFKEQ. Trimming cost V 1 base and J 9 bases, with 4 bases left between them. The CDR3 DNA sequence: TGTGCCAGCAGCCAAGGGCCTGAGCAGTTCTTC. This gives the protein CASSQGPEQFF.

This clonotype was counted many times. The chain recombines TRBV11-2 with TRBJ1-2; 9 bases align to TRBD1. This CDR3 has 18 residues. CDR1 and CDR2 (germline): SGHAT, FQNNGV. V shed 5 bases and J 1 base; nucleotides not matched to a gene: 14. CDR3 amino acids: CASSRPRTGDLDNYGYTF. The DNA of the CDR3 is TGTGCCAGCAGCCGACCGAGGACAGGGGACCTAGATAACTATGGCTACACCTTC.

J is TRBJ2-7 and V is TRBV18, with 7 bases matching TRBD1. The ends lost 4 bases at V and 5 bases at J; junction bases unmatched: 8. This CDR3 comprises 14 residues. The germline V gene encodes CDR1 KGHSH and CDR2 LQKENI. This CDR3 is CASSRRQGVDEQYV. CDR3 coding DNA: TGTGCCAGCTCACGCCGACAGGGAGTCGACGAGCAGTACGTC.

This clonotype was seen a handful of times. V and J are TRBV5-1 and TRBJ1-5; a possible D gene is TRBD1 (6 bases). Germline CDR1 and CDR2: SGHRS and YFSETQ. V was pared by 4 bases and J by 3 bases, with 17 bases between. There are 16 residues in the CDR3. CDR3: CASSLNRDLSNQPQHF. The CDR3, as DNA: TGCGCCAGCAGCCTAAACAGGGATCTATCCAATCAGCCCCAGCATTTT.

The chain combines TRBV12-3 or TRBV12-4 with TRBJ1-6, with no clear D. Trimming shortened V by 6 bases and J by 5 bases, and 14 bases separated the two germline ends. The CDR3 totals 15 residues. CDR3 DNA sequence: TGTGCCAGCAGCCCCGGACTTGACCATAATTCACCCCTCCACTTT. It translates to CASSPGLDHNSPLHF.

V usage is TRBV4-2 and J usage is TRBJ1-3; TRBD1 matches at 7 bases. The length of the CDR3 is 16 residues. Germline loops: CDR1 LGHNA, CDR2 YNFKEQ. Unmatched junction bases numbered 7, after V lost 3 bases and J lost 2 bases. The CDR3 loop is CASSQSQGGPGNTIYF. CDR3 nucleotide sequence: TGTGCCAGCAGCCAGAGTCAGGGGGGGCCTGGAAACACCATATATTTT.

The table lists this clonotype with a few counts. The gene calls are TRBV10-3 and TRBJ2-7; weak D call: TRBD1 (5 bases). The CDR3 sequence is 11 residues long. Germline V CDR1 and CDR2: ENHRY, SYGVKD. The V end lost 11 bases, the J end lost 4 bases, and 12 bases lay between the germline ends. As DNA, the CDR3 is TGTGCCGTCCAGGGTTCGTACGAGCAGTACTTC. It specifies CAVQGSYEQYF.

The chain links TRBV6-5 to TRBJ1-1, with D perhaps matching TRBD1 (5 bases). This CDR3 contains 13 residues. Trimming took 3 bases from V and 10 from J, leaving 15 bases between them. Germline CDR1 and CDR2: MNHEY and SVGAGI. The DNA of the CDR3 is TGTGCCAGCAGTTATGATGAAGGGGAAAGAGCTTTCTTT. Its translation: CASSYDEGERAFF.

The V and J genes are TRBV20-1 and TRBJ2-1; a weak D match, TRBD1 (6 bases). CDR1 is DFQATT and CDR2 is SNEGSKA in the germline V gene (reference sequence). V was trimmed by 0 bases and J by 6 bases, leaving 12 bases between them. The CDR3 has 14 residues. The CDR3 reads CSARELQGINEQFF. The CDR3 DNA reads as TGCAGTGCTAGAGAGCTACAGGGAATCAATGAGCAGTTCTTC.

J is TRBJ2-1 and V is TRBV5-1; 8 positions match TRBD2. CDR3 length: 16 amino acids. The V and J ends lost 0 bases and 7 bases, in that order; junction bases with no gene match: 9. Germline V gene sequence: CDR1 SGHRS, CDR2 YFSETQ. Here the CDR3 reads CASSLDRGAGGNEQFF. CDR3 sequence (DNA): TGCGCCAGCAGCTTGGATAGGGGGGCGGGGGGTAATGAGCAGTTCTTC.

The rearrangement uses TRBV5-6 and TRBJ2-3, with 9 positions matching TRBD2. Trimming at V came to 7 bases and at J to 5 bases, leaving 14 bases not matched to a gene. Germline CDR1 reads SGHDT; CDR2 reads YYEEEE. The CDR3 has 16 residues. DNA for the CDR3: TGTGCCAGCGCCCGAGTCGCGGGGGGGCCTGGAGATACGCAGTATTTT. Its protein product is CASARVAGGPGDTQYF.

Many counts were recorded for this clonotype. The CDR3: CSAPPGGAAYYGYTF. The CDR3 DNA reads as TGCAGTGCGCCCCCGGGGGGGGCAGCCTACTATGGCTACACCTTC. This rearrangement joins TRBV20-1 to TRBJ1-2; D may be TRBD1 (6 bases). The CDR3 covers 15 residues. The V gene lost 6 bases and the J gene lost 3 bases, with 20 bases spanning the gap. In germline, CDR1 is DFQATT, CDR2 SNEGSKA (reference sequence).

A word on this clonotype: At one boundary the junction diverges from the germline segment, which might be a read error. The rearrangement joins TRBV20-1 to TRBJ1-5; a weak D match, TRBD1 (6 bases). The CDR3 sequence is 14 residues long. Germline V gives CDR1 DFQATT, CDR2 SNEGSKA (reference sequence). CDR3 loop: CSARGGALDQPQHF. CDR3 coding DNA: TGCAGTGCCAGAGGGGGGGCACTAGATCAGCCCCAGCATTTT.